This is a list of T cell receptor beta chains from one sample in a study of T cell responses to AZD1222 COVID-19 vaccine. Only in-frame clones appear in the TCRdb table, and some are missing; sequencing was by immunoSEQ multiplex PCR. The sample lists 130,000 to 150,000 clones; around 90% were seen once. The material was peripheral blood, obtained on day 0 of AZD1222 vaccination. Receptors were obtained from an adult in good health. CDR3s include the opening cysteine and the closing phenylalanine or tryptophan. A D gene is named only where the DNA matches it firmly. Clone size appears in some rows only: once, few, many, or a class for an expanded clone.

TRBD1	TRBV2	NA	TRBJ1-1	TGTGCCAGCACCGTGATGGGACAGGGTGGCACTGAAGCTTTCTTT	CASTVMGQGGTEAFF
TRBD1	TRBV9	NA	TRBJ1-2	TGTGCCAGCAGCGTTCACGGACAGGACGGAGGCTACACCTTC	CASSVHGQDGGYTF
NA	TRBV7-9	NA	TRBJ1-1	TGTGCCAGCAGCTTCGTCCCAGGGATTGAGGGCACTGAAGCTTTCTTT	CASSFVPGIEGTEAFF
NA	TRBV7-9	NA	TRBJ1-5	TGTGCCAGCAGCGCTACTCTTAATCAGCCCCAGCATTTT	CASSATLNQPQHF
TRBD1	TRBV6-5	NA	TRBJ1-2	TGTGCCAGCAGTTACGGATCAGGGGGCACCTATGGCTACACCTTC	CASSYGSGGTYGYTF
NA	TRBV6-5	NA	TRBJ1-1	TGTGCCAGCAGGATACAGGGAAGAGGTGAAGCTTTCTTT	CASRIQGRGEAFF
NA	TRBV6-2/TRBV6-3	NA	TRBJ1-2	TGTGCCAGCAGTTACGGCGGGGCTGGCTATGGCTACACCTTC	CASSYGGAGYGYTF
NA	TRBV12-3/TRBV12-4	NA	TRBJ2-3	TGTGCCAGCAGTTTAAATGCCGGCGATACGCAGTATTTT	CASSLNAGDTQYF
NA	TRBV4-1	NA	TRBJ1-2	TGCGCCAGCAGCCACCGATCAGCTAACTATGGCTACACCTTC	CASSHRSANYGYTF
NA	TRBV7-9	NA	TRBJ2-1	TGTGCCAGCAGCCAGCTAGTGGGTGAGCAGTTCTTC	CASSQLVGEQFF
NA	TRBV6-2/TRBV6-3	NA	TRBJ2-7	TGTGCCAGCAGTTACCAGGGCTCCTACGAGCAGTACTTC	CASSYQGSYEQYF
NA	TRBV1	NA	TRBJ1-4	TGCACCAGCAGCCAAGACGAGTCAGACACTCCAAATGAAAAACTGTTTTTT	CTSSQDESDTPNEKLFF
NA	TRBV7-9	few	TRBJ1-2	TGTGCCAGCAGCTTGATGGGCGTGGGTTACGGCTACACCTTC	CASSLMGVGYGYTF
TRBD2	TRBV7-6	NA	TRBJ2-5	TGTGCCAGCAGCTACGGTCTTAGCGGGGGGCCTCTCTCGCCCAGGGGGGCCCAGTACTTC	CASSYGLSGGPLSPRGAQYF
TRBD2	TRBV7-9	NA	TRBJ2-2	TGTGCCAGCAGCAAAGCGGGGGGAACGAACACCGGGGAGCTGTTTTTT	CASSKAGGTNTGELFF
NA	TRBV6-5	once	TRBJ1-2	TGTGCCAGCAGCACCGAATTAGGGAGAGGCTCCCGCTACACCTTC	CASSTELGRGSRYTF
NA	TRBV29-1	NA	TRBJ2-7	TGCAGCGTTGTAGAAGCTAACCGCGGATACGAGCAGTACTTC	CSVVEANRGYEQYF
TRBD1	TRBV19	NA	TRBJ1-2	TGTGCCAGTAGTACAAACAGGGGAGGCGGCTACACCTTC	CASSTNRGGGYTF
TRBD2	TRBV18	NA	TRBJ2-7	TGTGCCAGCTCATCCGGGACTAGCTCCTACGAGCAGTACTTC	CASSSGTSSYEQYF
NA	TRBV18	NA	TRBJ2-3	TGTGCCAGCTCCCCCGGTGGCTCTACAGATACGCAGTATTTT	CASSPGGSTDTQYF
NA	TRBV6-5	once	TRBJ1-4	TGTGCCAGCAGGTCCTACGCCACTAATGAAAAACTGTTTTTT	CASRSYATNEKLFF
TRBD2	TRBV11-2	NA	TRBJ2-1	TGTGCCAGTAGTAGCCCGGGGGAGGGACCCTACAATGAGCAGTTCTTC	CASSSPGEGPYNEQFF
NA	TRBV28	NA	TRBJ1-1	TGTGCCAGCAGTCCCTACGCCAGGTTGAACACTGAAGCTTTCTTT	CASSPYARLNTEAFF
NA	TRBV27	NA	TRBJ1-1	TGTGCCAGCAGACCTTATAGGGCCTTGGTCCTACTCTTT	CASRPYRALVLLF
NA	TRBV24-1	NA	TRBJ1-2	TGTGCCACCAGTGATGTAGACAGCAACTATGGCTACACCTTC	CATSDVDSNYGYTF
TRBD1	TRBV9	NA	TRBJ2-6	TGTGCCAGCAGTAGGTCGGGACAGGTCCCCTCTGGGGCCAACGTCCTGACTTTC	CASSRSGQVPSGANVLTF
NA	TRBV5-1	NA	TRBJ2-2	TGCGCCAGCAGCTTGGGTCTAGCAGAGACCGGGGAGCTGTTTTTT	CASSLGLAETGELFF
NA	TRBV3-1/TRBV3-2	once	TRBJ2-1	TGTGCCAGCAGCCAAGATCTGCGAGGTGAGCAGTTCTTC	CASSQDLRGEQFF
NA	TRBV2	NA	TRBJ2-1	TGTGCCAGCAGTGGGCCCGGGTCCTACAATGAGCAGTTCTTC	CASSGPGSYNEQFF
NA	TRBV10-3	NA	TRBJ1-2	TGTGCCATCAGTGAGGGGGGGGGCGGCGGCTACACCTTC	CAISEGGGGGYTF
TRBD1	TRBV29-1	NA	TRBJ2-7	TGCAGCGTCCGATCGACAGGGAGTGAGCAGTACTTC	CSVRSTGSEQYF
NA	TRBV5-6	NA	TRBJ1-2	TGTGCCAGCAGCGCGGGGTGGGATGGCTACACCTTC	CASSAGWDGYTF
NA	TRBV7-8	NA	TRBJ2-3	TGTGCCAGCAGCTCTCGGCAAAACACAGATACGCAGTATTTT	CASSSRQNTDTQYF
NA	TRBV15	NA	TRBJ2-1	TGTGCCACCAGCAGACTTTACAATGAGCAGTTCTTC	CATSRLYNEQFF
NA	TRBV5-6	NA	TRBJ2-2	TGTGCCAGCAGCTTGGAAGGGTTACTAGCCGGGGAGCTGTTTTTT	CASSLEGLLAGELFF
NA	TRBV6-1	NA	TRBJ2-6	TGTGTCAGCAGTGAATTCGAAGCTTCTGGGGCCAACGTCCTGACTTTC	CVSSEFEASGANVLTF
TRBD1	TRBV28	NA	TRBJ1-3	TGTGCCAGCAGCTGGGACAGGCTCGGAAACACCATATATTTT	CASSWDRLGNTIYF
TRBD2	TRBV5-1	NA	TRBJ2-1	TGCGCCAGCAGCTCGTCGGGAGGAGGGGTCTATGAGCAGTTCTTC	CASSSSGGGVYEQFF
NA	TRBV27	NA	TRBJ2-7	TGTGCCAGCAGCTTATCGACAGATTCCTACGAGCAGTACTTC	CASSLSTDSYEQYF
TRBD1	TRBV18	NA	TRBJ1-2	TGTGCCAGCTCACCGGACAGGGAGTACTATGGCTACACCTTC	CASSPDREYYGYTF
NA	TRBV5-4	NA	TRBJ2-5	TGTGCCAGCAGTTTTGATCGTGAAGAGACCCAGTACTTC	CASSFDREETQYF
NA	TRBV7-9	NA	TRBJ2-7	TGTGCCAGCAGCGTAAACAGGGACTACGAGCAGTACTTC	CASSVNRDYEQYF
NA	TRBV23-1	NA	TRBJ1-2	TGCGCCAGCAGTCAATCCGGATGTTCGTGGTATGGCTACACCTTC	CASSQSGCSWYGYTF
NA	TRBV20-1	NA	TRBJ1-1	TGCAGTGCTAGTAGACCGCCGCTGGGCGCTTTCTTT	CSASRPPLGAFF
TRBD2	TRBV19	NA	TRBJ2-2	TGTGCCAGTACCAACGGGGAGCGGGGGGGCCCGGACACCGGGGAGCTGTTTTTT	CASTNGERGGPDTGELFF
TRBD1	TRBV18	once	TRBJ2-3	TGTGCCAGCTCACAGACAGGGCCTACAGATACGCAGTATTTT	CASSQTGPTDTQYF
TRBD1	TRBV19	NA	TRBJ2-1	TGTGCCAGTAGACAACCGGGACAGGTTTACAATGAGCAGTTCTTC	CASRQPGQVYNEQFF
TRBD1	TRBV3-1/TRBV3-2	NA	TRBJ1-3	TGTGCCACCCCTCCTGGGACAGGCGTTAGCTCTGGAAACACCATATATTTT	CATPPGTGVSSGNTIYF
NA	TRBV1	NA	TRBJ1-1	TGCACCAGCAGGGACAGGGTCACTGAAGCTTTCTTT	CTSRDRVTEAFF
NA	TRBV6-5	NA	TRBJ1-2	TGTGCCAGCAGGTTTACAGGGTACGAGGGCTACACCTTC	CASRFTGYEGYTF
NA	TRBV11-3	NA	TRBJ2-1	TGTGCCAGCAGCTTCGGGCAGGGTATCGATGAGCAGTTCTTC	CASSFGQGIDEQFF
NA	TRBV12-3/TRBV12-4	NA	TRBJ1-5	TGTGCCAGCAGTTTAGAGAGGGCTCAGCCCCAGCATTTT	CASSLERAQPQHF
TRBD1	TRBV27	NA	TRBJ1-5	TGTGCCAGCAGCGCAAGGACAGGGTTCAATCAGCCCCAGCATTTT	CASSARTGFNQPQHF
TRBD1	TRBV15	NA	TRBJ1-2	TGTGCCACCAGCAGCCCAGACAGGGGCCACTATGGCTACACCTTC	CATSSPDRGHYGYTF
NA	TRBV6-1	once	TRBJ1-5	TGTGCCAGCAGTGAAATGGTCAGTGCCAATCAGCCCCAGCATTTT	CASSEMVSANQPQHF
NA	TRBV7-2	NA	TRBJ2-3	TGTGCCAGCAGCTTAGCTTCTAGCACAGATACGCAGTATTTT	CASSLASSTDTQYF
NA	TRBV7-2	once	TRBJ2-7	TGTGCCAGCAGCCCCGAGGGTGGGGGTATCAACGAGCAGTACTTC	CASSPEGGGINEQYF
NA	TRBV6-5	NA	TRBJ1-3	TGTGCCAGCAGTTACGGCCGAGCCTCTGGAAACACCATATATTTT	CASSYGRASGNTIYF
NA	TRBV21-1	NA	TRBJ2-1	TGTGCCAGCAGCACTCTCACAGGGGGCGGGGGGCAGAACAATGAGCAGTTCTTC	CASSTLTGGGGQNNEQFF